This T cell receptor beta chain appears in the sequencing data of a study of cytomegalovirus exposure and HLA in healthy donors. Study summary: The roughly 110 validation repertoires used the same platform as the 650 to 850 first-cohort repertoires, a later analysis reported. Notes on the study in general: The study recorded around 160 TCR beta chains that were cytomegalovirus-associated.

V lost 4 bases and J lost 5, with 6 bases in between. CDR3 length: 12 amino acids. CDR1 and CDR2 (germline): SEHNR, FQNEAQ (reference sequence). With regard to this clone: What it binds is not known.

The protocol was immunoSEQ multiplex PCR, while the TCRdb copy is restricted to in-frame clones and leaves out a portion. Of around 250,000 clones listed, roughly 87% are singletons. The chain uses TRBV7-9 and TRBJ2-1, with D uncertain. The clonotype originates from a woman aged 25 to 45 in good health and CMV-seronegative. Sequencing input: PBMCs. The CDR3: CASSSFDNEQFF. In nucleotides, the CDR3 is TGTGCCAGCAGCTCATTTGACAATGAGCAGTTCTTC.